This TCR beta chain stems from a study of CD8 T cells in Susac syndrome. Between the trimmed V and J ends, which lost 2 bases and 2 bases, there was a span of 7 bases. The germline CDR1 and CDR2 sequences are MDHEN and SYDVKM. The CDR3 covers 13 residues. Sequencing of TCR beta was carried out in blood CD8+ and CD4+ T cells. TEMRA cells were enriched by FACS, and CD4+ and CD8+ T cells were negatively isolated. RNA, at about 0.5 to 1 ug, was reverse transcribed with random hexamers. MiXCR, run by TCRdb on the immunoSEQ multiplex PCR reads, gives a single entry per CDR3 protein. The repertoire holds roughly 190,000 distinct CDR3 sequences, with around 93% as singletons.

Sample: CD4+ T cells from PBMCs. This clonotype was obtained from a human donor in good health. This sequence joins TRBV28 and TRBJ2-7; D uncertain. CDR3 coding DNA: TGTGCCAGCAGTTTAAGAGTCCCCTACGAGCAGTACTTC. The encoded protein is CASSLRVPYEQYF.